A selection of T cell receptor beta chains follows, all from one sample in a study of blood T cell repertoires in COVID-19. Data came from immunoSEQ multiplex PCR; TCRdb stores just in-frame clones and leaves some out. This sample yields around 68,000 clones, of which roughly 82% are seen a single time; about 15% belongs to the top ten. The sequenced sample was peripheral blood. The receptor set was obtained from a man at least 80 years old with active COVID-19. Each CDR3 is given with its conserved first and last residue. D genes are given only for firm matches. Size is stated for part of the rows, as once, few or many counts, or as a class when the clone is expanded.

V: TRBV4-1; size: medium-sized; J: TRBJ1-2; D: -; DNA: TGCGCCAGCAGCCAAGTAGGAGGACGCTACACCTTC; CDR3: CASSQVGGRYTF
V: TRBV9; size: -; J: TRBJ2-5; D: -; DNA: TGTGCCAGCAGCGTAGCAGTTCAGGGGAAAGAGACCCAGTACTTC; CDR3: CASSVAVQGKETQYF
V: TRBV7-6; size: -; J: TRBJ2-4; D: -; DNA: TGTGCCAGCAGCTCTAGCGGGTTTCAGGGGGACATTCAGTACTTC; CDR3: CASSSSGFQGDIQYF
V: TRBV6-6; size: -; J: TRBJ1-4; D: -; DNA: TGTGCCAGCAGTTACACCCAGAAATTTAATGAAAAACTGTTTTTT; CDR3: CASSYTQKFNEKLFF
V: TRBV10-3; size: -; J: TRBJ1-6; D: -; DNA: TGTGCCACCACCTCCGGTGGGGCTTCGGGTTCACCCCTCCACTTT; CDR3: CATTSGGASGSPLHF
V: TRBV28; size: once; J: TRBJ1-2; D: TRBD1; DNA: TGTGCCAGCAGAAAAACGACAGGGTATGGCTACACCTTC; CDR3: CASRKTTGYGYTF
V: TRBV5-8; size: -; J: TRBJ2-1; D: -; DNA: TGTGCCAGCAGGAGGCTGAACAATGAGCAGTTCTTC; CDR3: CASRRLNNEQFF
V: TRBV5-4; size: -; J: TRBJ1-1; D: -; DNA: TGTGCCAGCAGCTTTATGAACACTGAAGCTTTCTTT; CDR3: CASSFMNTEAFF
V: TRBV25-1; size: -; J: TRBJ2-2; D: TRBD1; DNA: TGTGCCAGCAGGTTCGACAGGGGCAACACCGGGGAGCTGTTTTTT; CDR3: CASRFDRGNTGELFF
V: TRBV19; size: -; J: TRBJ1-5; D: TRBD1; DNA: TGTGCCAGTAGTTCCCGACAGGGCGGCAATCAGCCCCAGCATTTT; CDR3: CASSSRQGGNQPQHF
V: TRBV7-8; size: -; J: TRBJ1-1; D: -; DNA: TGTGCCAGCAGCTCAAGAAGGGGCGGTTGGGGCACTGAAGCTTTCTTT; CDR3: CASSSRRGGWGTEAFF
V: TRBV21-1; size: -; J: TRBJ1-5; D: -; DNA: TGTGCCAGCAGCAAATTAGGGCGTAGGGGCAATATTGGCAATCAGCCCCAGCATTTT; CDR3: CASSKLGRRGNIGNQPQHF
V: TRBV19; size: few; J: TRBJ1-6; D: -; DNA: TGTGCCAGTAGTATGGTTCGGGATTCACCCCTCCACTTT; CDR3: CASSMVRDSPLHF
V: TRBV5-1; size: -; J: TRBJ2-3; D: -; DNA: TGCGCCAGCAGCGGCCTTTCGGAGTACACAGATACGCAGTATTTT; CDR3: CASSGLSEYTDTQYF
V: TRBV5-1; size: -; J: TRBJ2-2; D: TRBD2; DNA: TGCGCCAGCAGCGTTGGGACTAGCGGCGGGGAGCTGTTTTTT; CDR3: CASSVGTSGGELFF
V: TRBV7-6; size: -; J: TRBJ1-3; D: TRBD1; DNA: TGTGCCAGCAGCTCGCAGGGGGCCCTCTCTGGAAACACCATATATTTT; CDR3: CASSSQGALSGNTIYF
V: TRBV7-6; size: -; J: TRBJ2-1; D: TRBD2; DNA: TGTGCCAGCAGCTTCTCTAGCGGGACGATCGATGAGCAGTTCTTC; CDR3: CASSFSSGTIDEQFF
V: TRBV20-1; size: -; J: TRBJ2-1; D: TRBD2; DNA: TGCAGTGCTAGTAAGGGCGGGGGAATCGACAATGAGCAGTTCTTC; CDR3: CSASKGGGIDNEQFF
V: TRBV28; size: once; J: TRBJ2-7; D: -; DNA: TGTGCCAGCAGTCTAAAGACAAGGACAGCTAAGCAGTACTTC; CDR3: CASSLKTRTAKQYF
V: TRBV15; size: once; J: TRBJ1-5; D: TRBD1; DNA: TGTGCCACCAGCAGGTCACAGGGGGCGGGAAATCAGCCCCAGCATTTT; CDR3: CATSRSQGAGNQPQHF
V: TRBV2; size: -; J: TRBJ2-3; D: -; DNA: TGTGCCAGCATGGGGGCCAGGGTCGGCTCAGATACGCAGTATTTT; CDR3: CASMGARVGSDTQYF
V: TRBV5-5; size: -; J: TRBJ2-7; D: TRBD1; DNA: TGTGCCAGCAGCTTGGGCAGGGGGTCGTCCTACGAGCAGTACTTC; CDR3: CASSLGRGSSYEQYF
V: TRBV5-6; size: -; J: TRBJ2-5; D: TRBD2; DNA: TGTGCCAGCAGCCCGGGACTAGCGGGGCTGAGGGAGACCCAGTACTTC; CDR3: CASSPGLAGLRETQYF
V: TRBV6-2/TRBV6-3; size: -; J: TRBJ2-7; D: -; DNA: TGTGCCAGCAGCCGCGGACAAACCTACGAGCAGTACTTC; CDR3: CASSRGQTYEQYF
V: TRBV14; size: -; J: TRBJ2-1; D: TRBD2; DNA: TGTGCCAGCAGCCGATCCATAGCGGGAGAATCCTACAATGAGCAGTTCTTC; CDR3: CASSRSIAGESYNEQFF
V: TRBV10-3; size: -; J: TRBJ2-5; D: -; DNA: TGTGCCCTCGCTGAGGGTCCCCAAGAGACCCAGTACTTC; CDR3: CALAEGPQETQYF
V: TRBV7-2; size: -; J: TRBJ2-3; D: -; DNA: TGTGCCAGCAGCCAGCACAGCGGGTGGGGAGCAGATACGCAGTATTTT; CDR3: CASSQHSGWGADTQYF
V: TRBV6-5; size: -; J: TRBJ2-1; D: TRBD2; DNA: TGTGCCAGCAGTTACGCGGGAGAATACAATGAGCAGTTCTTC; CDR3: CASSYAGEYNEQFF
V: TRBV5-1; size: once; J: TRBJ2-3; D: TRBD1; DNA: TGCGCCAGCAGCTCCGACAGGGTTACGGATACGCAGTATTTT; CDR3: CASSSDRVTDTQYF
V: TRBV3-1/TRBV3-2; size: -; J: TRBJ2-7; D: TRBD1; DNA: TGTGCCAGCAGCCAAGGGGACAGCCGATACGAGCAGTACTTC; CDR3: CASSQGDSRYEQYF
V: TRBV24-1; size: -; J: TRBJ2-1; D: TRBD2; DNA: TGTGCCACGCAGGACGCGGGGGGGCATTATGAGCAGTTCTTC; CDR3: CATQDAGGHYEQFF
V: TRBV21-1; size: -; J: TRBJ2-1; D: -; DNA: TGTGCCAGCAGCAAAGACGGACTAGGGTCTGACAATGAGCAGTTCTTC; CDR3: CASSKDGLGSDNEQFF
V: TRBV7-2; size: -; J: TRBJ2-2; D: -; DNA: TGTGCCAGCAGCTCTAGTTTAGTCGCGGAGCTGTTTTTT; CDR3: CASSSSLVAELFF
V: TRBV19; size: once; J: TRBJ2-7; D: TRBD1; DNA: TGTGCCAGTAGCCCGTACGGCCGGGACAGCTCCTACGAGCAGTACTTC; CDR3: CASSPYGRDSSYEQYF
V: TRBV7-6; size: -; J: TRBJ1-4; D: TRBD1; DNA: TGTGCCAGCAGCTTGGACAGGGGGTTTGAAAAACTGTTTTTT; CDR3: CASSLDRGFEKLFF
V: TRBV18; size: -; J: TRBJ2-7; D: -; DNA: TGTGCCAGCTCACCCTTCGTACAGGGTTACGAGCAGTACTTC; CDR3: CASSPFVQGYEQYF
V: TRBV7-2; size: -; J: TRBJ2-1; D: TRBD2; DNA: TGTGCCAGCAGTTCGGCAGGACTAGCGGGATCTGGTGAGCAGTTCTTC; CDR3: CASSSAGLAGSGEQFF
V: TRBV5-4; size: few; J: TRBJ2-7; D: -; DNA: TGTGCCAGCAGCTTGGGCGCCCCCGGTCATTCGGCCTACGAGCAGTACTTC; CDR3: CASSLGAPGHSAYEQYF
V: TRBV20-1; size: -; J: TRBJ2-5; D: -; DNA: TGCAGTGCCCAGTGGGGGGCCCAGTACTTC; CDR3: CSAQWGAQYF
V: TRBV3-1/TRBV3-2; size: -; J: TRBJ2-1; D: -; DNA: TGTGCCAGCAGCCAAGGCGGCGGCACTGAGCAGTTCTTC; CDR3: CASSQGGGTEQFF
V: TRBV28; size: -; J: TRBJ2-2; D: TRBD2; DNA: TGTGCCAGCAGTTTATGGGGACTAGCGGGAGGTAGCACCGGGGAGCTGTTTTTT; CDR3: CASSLWGLAGGSTGELFF